The rows below give T cell receptor beta chains drawn from one sample of a study of CD8 T cells in ankylosing spondylitis. TCRdb passed the 5' RACE reads through MiXCR, listing each CDR3 protein once. This table holds about 330,000 distinct CDR3 sequences, around 8% found once. Material for sequencing was blood, either unsorted or a sorted T cell fraction (not recorded which). These receptors all come from a male donor with ankylosing spondylitis. Each CDR3 is given with its conserved first and last residue. The D gene is left open where the match is weak. Clone size, where shown, is once, few, many, or a class for clones that have expanded.

CDR3 DNA: TGCAGTGCTAGTCTCCTAGCGGGAGTGAGAACGCAGTATTTT; CDR3 protein: CSASLLAGVRTQYF; D gene: TRBD2; clone size: .; V gene: TRBV20-1; J gene: TRBJ2-3
CDR3 DNA: TGTGCCAGCAGCGCTACAGGGATCTATGGCTACACCTTC; CDR3 protein: CASSATGIYGYTF; D gene: .; clone size: few; V gene: TRBV7-9; J gene: TRBJ1-2
CDR3 DNA: TGTGCCAGCAGCGTCCACGGGAGCACAGATACGCAGTATTTT; CDR3 protein: CASSVHGSTDTQYF; D gene: .; clone size: many; V gene: TRBV9; J gene: TRBJ2-3
CDR3 DNA: TGTGCCAGCAGCGGTACCGGGACTAGCGGGAGTAGGAGAAACTCCTACAATGAGCAGTTCTTC; CDR3 protein: CASSGTGTSGSRRNSYNEQFF; D gene: TRBD2; clone size: .; V gene: TRBV11-1; J gene: TRBJ2-1
CDR3 DNA: TGCAGCGTTGAAGTGGGGAATGAAGATACGCAGTATTTT; CDR3 protein: CSVEVGNEDTQYF; D gene: .; clone size: .; V gene: TRBV29-1; J gene: TRBJ2-3
CDR3 DNA: TGCAGCGCGTATAGCGGGAGGGCCACGCGGGAGCAGTACTTC; CDR3 protein: CSAYSGRATREQYF; D gene: TRBD2; clone size: many; V gene: TRBV29-1; J gene: TRBJ2-7
CDR3 DNA: TGTGCCTCAACCTTGATGGGAGGGTATGGCGGGGAGCTGTTTTTT; CDR3 protein: CASTLMGGYGGELFF; D gene: TRBD2; clone size: many; V gene: TRBV2; J gene: TRBJ2-2
CDR3 DNA: TGTGCCAGCAGCTTAAGACTAGCGGGAGATCAGCAGTACTTC; CDR3 protein: CASSLRLAGDQQYF; D gene: TRBD2; clone size: .; V gene: TRBV7-2; J gene: TRBJ2-7
CDR3 DNA: TGTGCCAGTAGTATAAATCCGGGGGTCTACTCAACCATATATTTT; CDR3 protein: CASSINPGVYSTIYF; D gene: .; clone size: .; V gene: TRBV19; J gene: TRBJ1-3
CDR3 DNA: TGCAGCGCAGGGGGGGAGACCCAGTACTTC; CDR3 protein: CSAGGETQYF; D gene: .; clone size: .; V gene: TRBV20-1; J gene: TRBJ2-5
CDR3 DNA: TGTGCCAGCAGCTTAGTAGAGCTGGGGTCGGGAAACACCATATATTTT; CDR3 protein: CASSLVELGSGNTIYF; D gene: .; clone size: many; V gene: TRBV7-2; J gene: TRBJ1-3
CDR3 DNA: TGCAGCGCATTTGGGGACAGGGGGATAAGCACAGATACGCAGTATTTT; CDR3 protein: CSAFGDRGISTDTQYF; D gene: TRBD1; clone size: .; V gene: TRBV29-1; J gene: TRBJ2-3
CDR3 DNA: TGCAGTGCTTCGACTACAGGGCTTAACGAGCAGTACTTC; CDR3 protein: CSASTTGLNEQYF; D gene: .; clone size: few; V gene: TRBV20-1; J gene: TRBJ2-7
CDR3 DNA: TGTGCCACCAGTGAAACAGGGACAAGCTCCTACAATGAGCAGTTCTTC; CDR3 protein: CATSETGTSSYNEQFF; D gene: .; clone size: many; V gene: TRBV24-1; J gene: TRBJ2-1
CDR3 DNA: TGTGCCAGCAGCTTAGCCCCGCGGGCCCAGTCGGGAGAGCAGTACTTC; CDR3 protein: CASSLAPRAQSGEQYF; D gene: .; clone size: .; V gene: TRBV7-2; J gene: TRBJ2-7
CDR3 DNA: TGTGCCAGCAGCTTGGTAACGACCTCTGGGGCCAACGTCCTGACTTTC; CDR3 protein: CASSLVTTSGANVLTF; D gene: .; clone size: .; V gene: TRBV5-6; J gene: TRBJ2-6
CDR3 DNA: TGCAGCGTTGTTTCAGTATCAAACACTGAAGCTTTCTTT; CDR3 protein: CSVVSVSNTEAFF; D gene: .; clone size: .; V gene: TRBV29-1; J gene: TRBJ1-1
CDR3 DNA: TGTGCTAGCAGCTTAGGACAGGCTAACGAGCAGTACTTC; CDR3 protein: CASSLGQANEQYF; D gene: TRBD1; clone size: once; V gene: TRBV7-7; J gene: TRBJ2-7
CDR3 DNA: TGTGCCAGCAGCAACACCAACGAGTACAATGAGCAGTTCTTC; CDR3 protein: CASSNTNEYNEQFF; D gene: .; clone size: .; V gene: TRBV7-9; J gene: TRBJ2-1
CDR3 DNA: TGCAGTGCCGTAAGGACTAACCCTAACTCCTACGAGCAGTACTTC; CDR3 protein: CSAVRTNPNSYEQYF; D gene: .; clone size: few; V gene: TRBV20-1; J gene: TRBJ2-7
CDR3 DNA: TGTGCCAGCAGCGTAGGGGCAGGGGGCGGAAGTATCACTGAAGCTTTCTTT; CDR3 protein: CASSVGAGGGSITEAFF; D gene: TRBD1; clone size: .; V gene: TRBV9; J gene: TRBJ1-1
CDR3 DNA: TGTGCCACCAGTGATGGGATACGGAACTATGGCTACACCTTC; CDR3 protein: CATSDGIRNYGYTF; D gene: .; clone size: many; V gene: TRBV24-1; J gene: TRBJ1-2
CDR3 DNA: TGCGCCAGCAGCTTGGGCGGAGGGACTCAGTTCTTC; CDR3 protein: CASSLGGGTQFF; D gene: .; clone size: many; V gene: TRBV5-1; J gene: TRBJ2-1
CDR3 DNA: TGTGCCAGCATCCCCGGTCGCTACGAGCAGTACTTC; CDR3 protein: CASIPGRYEQYF; D gene: .; clone size: .; V gene: TRBV2; J gene: TRBJ2-7
CDR3 DNA: TGTGCCAGCAGCAAAGCGAAAGTGGTGGGAGGCACAGATACGCAGTATTTT; CDR3 protein: CASSKAKVVGGTDTQYF; D gene: .; clone size: many; V gene: TRBV21-1; J gene: TRBJ2-3
CDR3 DNA: TGTGCCAGCAGTTTGGGGGGGCTCAGGGAGACCCAGTACTTC; CDR3 protein: CASSLGGLRETQYF; D gene: .; clone size: few; V gene: TRBV28; J gene: TRBJ2-5
CDR3 DNA: TGCGCCAGCAGCCCCCTGGTAGCGGGGTACTCTGGGGCCAACGTCCTGACTTTC; CDR3 protein: CASSPLVAGYSGANVLTF; D gene: TRBD2; clone size: few; V gene: TRBV5-1; J gene: TRBJ2-6
CDR3 DNA: TGCAGTGCTCTTGTCGGCGGAGTAAATCAGCCCCAGCATTTT; CDR3 protein: CSALVGGVNQPQHF; D gene: .; clone size: .; V gene: TRBV20-1; J gene: TRBJ1-5
CDR3 DNA: TGTGCCTGGAGTGTACCTAGCGGGAGATCAGATACGCAGTATTTT; CDR3 protein: CAWSVPSGRSDTQYF; D gene: TRBD2; clone size: few; V gene: TRBV30; J gene: TRBJ2-3
CDR3 DNA: TGCGCCAGCAGCCTAACCCGGCGGGAGAGAACAGATACGCAGTATTTT; CDR3 protein: CASSLTRRERTDTQYF; D gene: TRBD2; clone size: few; V gene: TRBV5-1; J gene: TRBJ2-3
CDR3 DNA: TGCAGCGTTGAATTGGCCCTAGGGTACCAAGAGACCCAGTACTTC; CDR3 protein: CSVELALGYQETQYF; D gene: .; clone size: many; V gene: TRBV29-1; J gene: TRBJ2-5
CDR3 DNA: TGCGCCAGCAGCCAAGATCCCGAAGAGACCCAGTACTTC; CDR3 protein: CASSQDPEETQYF; D gene: .; clone size: few; V gene: TRBV4-3; J gene: TRBJ2-5
CDR3 DNA: TGCGCCAGCAGCTTGAACCCCTCACAGAGCTCCTACGAGCAGTACTTC; CDR3 protein: CASSLNPSQSSYEQYF; D gene: .; clone size: few; V gene: TRBV5-1; J gene: TRBJ2-7
CDR3 DNA: TGCAGCGTTGCCCGCAGGACAGGGCCGGGGGATACGCAGTATTTT; CDR3 protein: CSVARRTGPGDTQYF; D gene: TRBD1; clone size: .; V gene: TRBV29-1; J gene: TRBJ2-3
CDR3 DNA: TGTGCCAGCAGCCGAATAGGGCCCGGGGAGCTGTTTTTT; CDR3 protein: CASSRIGPGELFF; D gene: .; clone size: .; V gene: TRBV7-6; J gene: TRBJ2-2
CDR3 DNA: TGCGCCAGCAGCGGGGCCGGGACAGAGGAGACCCAGTACTTC; CDR3 protein: CASSGAGTEETQYF; D gene: TRBD1; clone size: .; V gene: TRBV5-1; J gene: TRBJ2-5
CDR3 DNA: TGTGCCAGCAGCGTGGGAGGGCAGGGGGCGAACACCGGGGAGCTGTTTTTT; CDR3 protein: CASSVGGQGANTGELFF; D gene: .; clone size: .; V gene: TRBV9; J gene: TRBJ2-2
CDR3 DNA: TGTGCCAGCGGAAAGGTCGGAGGGAACACTGAAGCTTTCTTT; CDR3 protein: CASGKVGGNTEAFF; D gene: .; clone size: .; V gene: TRBV3-1; J gene: TRBJ1-1
CDR3 DNA: TGCGCCAGCAGCTTGGCCCTATCGTGGACCGTTTCCTACGAGCAGTACTTC; CDR3 protein: CASSLALSWTVSYEQYF; D gene: .; clone size: .; V gene: TRBV5-1; J gene: TRBJ2-7
CDR3 DNA: TGTGCTAGCAGCTTACGGCCAGGCCCTATCTACGAGCAGTACTTC; CDR3 protein: CASSLRPGPIYEQYF; D gene: .; clone size: .; V gene: TRBV7-7; J gene: TRBJ2-7
CDR3 DNA: TGTGCCAGCAGCCAAGGGACAGGGTTGAAGGGCAATGAGCAGTTCTTC; CDR3 protein: CASSQGTGLKGNEQFF; D gene: TRBD1; clone size: .; V gene: TRBV3-1; J gene: TRBJ2-1
CDR3 DNA: TGTGCCAGCAGCTTAGGGGCAGGTGGCTACACCTTC; CDR3 protein: CASSLGAGGYTF; D gene: .; clone size: many; V gene: TRBV7-2; J gene: TRBJ1-2
CDR3 DNA: TGTGCCAGCAGCTTGGGGACTAGCGGGAGGGCCAGCGAGCAGTACTTC; CDR3 protein: CASSLGTSGRASEQYF; D gene: TRBD2; clone size: .; V gene: TRBV5-4; J gene: TRBJ2-7
CDR3 DNA: TGTGCCAGCAGCTCTAGGGGAACCACTGAAGCTTTCTTT; CDR3 protein: CASSSRGTTEAFF; D gene: .; clone size: few; V gene: TRBV25-1; J gene: TRBJ1-1
CDR3 DNA: TGTGCCACCAGTGATGGGACCACCACCGGGGAGCTGTTTTTT; CDR3 protein: CATSDGTTTGELFF; D gene: .; clone size: .; V gene: TRBV24-1; J gene: TRBJ2-2
CDR3 DNA: TGCGCCAGCAGCCAACCGACAGGGACCGGGGAGCTGTTTTTT; CDR3 protein: CASSQPTGTGELFF; D gene: TRBD1; clone size: .; V gene: TRBV4-3; J gene: TRBJ2-2
CDR3 DNA: TGTGCCAGCAGCTCTTACCGGGACTCCCCAGATACGCAGTATTTT; CDR3 protein: CASSSYRDSPDTQYF; D gene: .; clone size: few; V gene: TRBV7-6; J gene: TRBJ2-3
CDR3 DNA: TGTGCCAGCAGTTACTCCGGGACAGGGGCGGATCAGCCCCAGCATTTT; CDR3 protein: CASSYSGTGADQPQHF; D gene: TRBD1; clone size: few; V gene: TRBV6-5; J gene: TRBJ1-5
CDR3 DNA: TGCGCCAGCAGCTTGAGGGGGCTGGAAGATACGCAGTATTTT; CDR3 protein: CASSLRGLEDTQYF; D gene: TRBD1; clone size: many; V gene: TRBV5-1; J gene: TRBJ2-3
CDR3 DNA: TGTGCCAGCTCACACGCGGACAGGGGGCGCCCCGAGACCCAGTACTTC; CDR3 protein: CASSHADRGRPETQYF; D gene: TRBD1; clone size: .; V gene: TRBV18; J gene: TRBJ2-5